A single sample gave rise to the 23 T cell receptor beta chains below, sequenced in a study of technical replicates of blood from a few donors. Here immunoSEQ multiplex PCR was the method, and the copy in TCRdb shows in-frame clones only, minus some. The sample includes around 80,000 clones, 95% to 98% seen only once; the top ten take approximately 0.2%. Sequencing was carried out using T cells isolated from PBMCs. Every receptor here comes from a human donor in good health.

V is TRBV11-3 and J is TRBJ2-1, with D maybe TRBD1 (5 bases). Trimming removed 5 bases at V and 0 bases at J, with 14 bases between. From germline, CDR1 is SGHNT and CDR2 YENEEA. The CDR3 runs to 16 residues. The CDR3 loop is CASSLRGTASYNEQFF. In DNA, the CDR3 is TGTGCCAGCAGCCTAAGGGGCACCGCCTCCTACAATGAGCAGTTCTTC.

A single count supports this clone. This chain joins TRBV9 and TRBJ1-1, with D unresolved. The V end lost 4 bases, the J end lost 0 bases, and 13 bases lay between the germline ends. This CDR3 has 15 amino acids. CDR1 is SGDLS and CDR2 is YYNGEE in the germline V gene. The CDR3 loop is CASSPSGSMNTEAFF. CDR3 in DNA: TGTGCCAGCAGCCCCTCGGGAAGTATGAACACTGAAGCTTTCTTT. The full variable domain, with the rest looked up from reference TRBV9 and TRBJ1-1, is DSGVTQTPKHLITATGQRVTLRCSPRSGDLSVYWYQQSLDQGLQFLIQYYNGEERAKGNILERFSAQQFPDLHSELNLSSLELGDSALYFCASSPSGSMNTEAFFGQGTRLTVV.

The V gene is TRBV15, the J gene TRBJ1-1, with D maybe TRBD1 (6 bases). There are 13 residues in the CDR3. Germline CDR1 reads LNHNV; CDR2 reads YYDKDF (reference sequence). V was pared by 5 bases and J by 5 bases, with 12 bases between. In DNA form, the CDR3 reads TGTGCCACCAGCTACGGGGGGGCTACTGAAGCTTTCTTT. It translates to CATSYGGATEAFF.

The gene calls are TRBV18 and TRBJ2-1; 8 bases agree with TRBD2. The CDR3 covers 19 residues. J lost 8 bases, V lost 2 bases, and 20 bases had no gene match. Germline-derived CDR1 and CDR2 are KGHSH and LQKENI. CDR3 sequence reads: CASSPTNRGRFLIDDEQFF. The CDR3 DNA follows: TGTGCCAGCTCACCAACAAACCGCGGGAGGTTTTTGATCGACGATGAGCAGTTCTTC.

CDR3 DNA sequence: TGCGCCAGCAGCTTTTTTAGCGGGAGGGCCGGGGAGACCCAGTACTTC. This encodes CASSFFSGRAGETQYF. The gene calls are TRBV5-1 and TRBJ2-5, with 11 bases that match TRBD2. CDR1 is SGHRS, CDR2 YFSETQ, per germline. Trimming took 2 bases from V and 5 from J; bases not matched to a gene: 8. The CDR3 sequence is 16 residues long.

The chain links TRBV5-4 to TRBJ2-5; D is perhaps TRBD1 (6 bases). The CDR3 contains 15 residues. V lost 1 base and J 3 bases, leaving 13 bases between the germline ends. Germline CDR1 SGHNT, CDR2 YYREEE (reference sequence). The CDR3 DNA is TGTGCCAGCAGCTTGTGGACAGAACGAAAAGAGACCCAGTACTTC. Its protein product is CASSLWTERKETQYF.

This clone was detected once. The genes are TRBV19 and TRBJ1-5, with D uncertain. Deletions cut 8 bases from V and 5 bases from J, with 13 bases between. The CDR3 consists of 13 residues. CDR1 and CDR2 from the germline V gene are LNHDA and SQIVND (reference sequence). The CDR3 here is CASQDGGYQPQHF. Here the CDR3 DNA reads TGTGCCAGTCAGGACGGAGGATATCAGCCCCAGCATTTT.

V gene TRBV19 combines with J gene TRBJ1-1; D remains unclear. The CDR3 loop spans 13 amino acids. CDR1 is LNHDA, CDR2 SQIVND, per germline (reference sequence). Trimming shortened V by 0 bases and J by 5 bases, and 7 bases separated the two germline ends. CDR3: CASSIERGTEAFF. DNA for the CDR3: TGTGCCAGTAGTATAGAGAGAGGGACTGAAGCTTTCTTT.

V gene TRBV5-4 combines with J gene TRBJ1-4; the D gene is possibly TRBD1 (5 bases). The CDR3 covers 14 residues. Between the trimmed V and J ends, which lost 0 bases and 3 bases, there was a span of 6 bases. CDR1 is SGHNT, CDR2 YYREEE, per germline (reference sequence). The CDR3 protein is CASSLGQSNEKLFF. The DNA of the CDR3 is TGTGCCAGCAGCTTGGGACAGTCTAATGAAAAACTGTTTTTT.

The genes are TRBV10-3 and TRBJ1-1; the D gene is possibly TRBD1 (5 bases). V was clipped by 3 bases and J by 1 base, with 9 bases between them. Germline values: CDR1 ENHRY, CDR2 SYGVKD. The CDR3 has 14 amino acids. CDR3 residues: CAISDGRENTEAFF. In DNA form, the CDR3 reads TGTGCCATCAGTGACGGCAGGGAGAACACTGAAGCTTTCTTT.

V and J are TRBV19 and TRBJ1-5; D not resolved. Deletions cut 1 base from V and 4 bases from J, with 8 bases between. CDR1 is LNHDA and CDR2 is SQIVND in the germline V gene (reference sequence). The CDR3 totals 14 residues. CDR3 in amino acids: CASSIGQRNQPQHF. In nucleotides, the CDR3 is TGTGCCAGTAGTATAGGGCAGAGGAATCAGCCCCAGCATTTT.

V and J are TRBV10-3 and TRBJ2-3, with D tentatively TRBD2 (5 bases). V lost 4 bases, J lost 4 bases, and 6 bases lay in between. Germline V lookup: CDR1 ENHRY, CDR2 SYGVKD. The CDR3 loop spans 12 amino acids. The CDR3 loop is CAISAGADTQYF. Here the CDR3 DNA reads TGTGCCATCAGTGCCGGGGCAGATACGCAGTATTTT.

V usage is TRBV7-6 and J usage is TRBJ2-2, with TRBD1 as a possible D gene (6 bases). This CDR3 is 15 amino acids long. Germline values: CDR1 SGHVS, CDR2 FNYEAQ. Trimming pared 5 bases from V and 3 bases from J, leaving 13 bases between. DNA of the CDR3: TGTGCCAGCAGCCAGCGGACAGTGGACACCGGGGAGCTGTTTTTT. It specifies CASSQRTVDTGELFF. The whole variable domain, remainder taken from reference TRBV7-6 and TRBJ2-2, is GAGVSQSPRYKVTKRGQDVALRCDPISGHVSLYWYRQALGQGPEFLTYFNYEAQQDKSGLPNDRFSAERPEGSISTLTIQRTEQRDSAMYRCASSQRTVDTGELFFGEGSRLTVL.

The chain employs TRBV7-3 and TRBJ1-1; 10 nucleotides agree with TRBD1. The V gene's germline CDR1 is SGHTA and CDR2 FQGTGA. The trim removed 3 bases at V and 6 bases at J, leaving 1 base unmatched. The CDR3 runs 13 residues. This CDR3 reads CASSLTGGPEAFF. The DNA of the CDR3 is TGTGCCAGCAGCTTGACAGGGGGCCCTGAAGCTTTCTTT.

The chain recombines TRBV6-5 with TRBJ2-1, with 7 bases aligning to TRBD1. Germline-derived CDR1 and CDR2 are MNHEY and SVGAGI. CDR3 length: 15 residues. V lost 2 bases to trimming and J lost 5 bases; unmatched junction nucleotides: 6. The CDR3 protein is CASSYNPGQNNEQFF. CDR3 bases: TGTGCCAGCAGTTACAATCCGGGACAGAACAATGAGCAGTTCTTC.

This clone was seen a single time. The chain links TRBV10-3 to TRBJ1-2, with D unclear. V gave up 6 bases and J gave up 0 bases, with 5 bases separating them. This CDR3 spans 12 amino acids. From germline, CDR1 is ENHRY and CDR2 SYGVKD. The CDR3 DNA reads as TGTGCCATCAGCGGGGCTAACTATGGCTACACCTTC. Its protein is CAISGANYGYTF.

The chain recombines TRBV7-9 with TRBJ2-7, with TRBD1 matching 8 bases. V was pared by 4 bases and J by 2 bases, with 4 bases of the junction left unmatched. The CDR3 runs 14 residues. In germline, CDR1 is SEHNR, CDR2 FQNEAQ (reference sequence). The CDR3 loop is CASSWRTGTYEQYF. CDR3 nucleotides: TGTGCCAGCAGCTGGCGGACAGGGACCTACGAGCAGTACTTC.

The J gene is TRBJ2-5, the V gene TRBV27; D is perhaps TRBD2 (6 bases). The CDR3 consists of 12 residues. V lost 3 bases, J lost 5 bases, and 7 bases lay in between. The germline CDR1 and CDR2 sequences are MNHEY and SMNVEV (reference sequence). For the CDR3, the DNA is TGTGCCAGCAGTTTGCGGGGCGAGACCCAGTACTTC. Protein: CASSLRGETQYF.

This chain links TRBV2 with TRBJ1-5, with 8 nucleotides matching TRBD1. Germline-derived CDR1 and CDR2 are SNHLY and FYNNEI. Trimming removed 10 bases from V and 7 bases from J; junction bases left unmatched: 9. The CDR3 sequence is 13 residues long. DNA for the CDR3: TGTGCCACCAGACAGGGGATGGGGCAGCCCCAGCATTTT. Protein sequence: CATRQGMGQPQHF.

The chain links TRBV29-1 to TRBJ1-2, with 11 bases lining up with TRBD1. There are 13 residues in the CDR3. V lost 4 bases to trimming and J lost 6 bases; unmatched junction nucleotides: 4. Germline V lookup: CDR1 SQVTM, CDR2 ANQGSEA. CDR3 sequence (DNA): TGCAGCGTTGCCCGGGACAGGGGGAATGGCTACACCTTC. Its translation: CSVARDRGNGYTF.

This clone appeared a single time. The chain joins TRBV6-5 to TRBJ1-1, with D tentatively TRBD1 (5 bases). Deletions cut 2 bases from V and 2 bases from J, with 12 bases between. The CDR3 totals 15 residues. CDR1 and CDR2 from the germline V gene are MNHEY and SVGAGI. CDR3 loop: CASSYLGRANTEAFF. The CDR3 DNA sequence: TGTGCCAGCAGTTACCTCGGCAGGGCCAACACTGAAGCTTTCTTT.

This chain joins TRBV6-1 and TRBJ1-1; no reliable D call. Germline assignment: CDR1 MNHNS and CDR2 SASEGT. This CDR3 is built from 15 residues. V lost 5 bases and J lost 4, with 17 bases in between. DNA for the CDR3: TGTGCCAGCAGTCCCCCCGGGGAATGGGGCACTGAAGCTTTCTTT. Protein product: CASSPPGEWGTEAFF.

This clone showed up just once. The V call is TRBV29-1, the J call TRBJ1-3; no clear D gene. With 5 bases removed from V and 1 base from J, the gap between germline ends came to 15 bases. The CDR3 contains 15 residues. The V gene's germline CDR1 is SQVTM and CDR2 ANQGSEA. The CDR3 reads CSVSPRAGSGNTIYF. In DNA, the CDR3 is TGCAGCGTTTCCCCCCGTGCGGGGTCTGGAAACACCATATATTTT.